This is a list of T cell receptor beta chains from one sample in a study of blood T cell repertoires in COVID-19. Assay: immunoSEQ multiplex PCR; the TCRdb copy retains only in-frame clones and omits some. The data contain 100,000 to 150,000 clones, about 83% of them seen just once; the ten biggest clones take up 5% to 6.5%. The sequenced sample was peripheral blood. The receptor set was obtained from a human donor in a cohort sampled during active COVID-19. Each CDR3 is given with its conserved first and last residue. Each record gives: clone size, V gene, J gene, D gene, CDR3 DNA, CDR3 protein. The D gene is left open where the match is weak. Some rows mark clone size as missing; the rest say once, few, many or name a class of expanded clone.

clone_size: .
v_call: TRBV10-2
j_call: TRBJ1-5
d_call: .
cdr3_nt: TGCGCCAGCAGGGATGGAGGTTTTTATCAGCCCCAGCATTTT
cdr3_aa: CASRDGGFYQPQHF

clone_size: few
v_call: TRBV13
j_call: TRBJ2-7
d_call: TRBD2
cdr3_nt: TGTGCCAGCAGACCCCCGGGACTAGCCGGTGAGCAGTACTTC
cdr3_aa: CASRPPGLAGEQYF

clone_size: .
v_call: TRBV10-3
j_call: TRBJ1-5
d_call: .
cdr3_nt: TGTGCCATCAGTGAGGGACTGGGAAATCAGCCCCAGCATTTT
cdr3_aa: CAISEGLGNQPQHF

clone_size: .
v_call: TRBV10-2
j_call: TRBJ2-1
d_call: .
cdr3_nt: TGCGCCAGCAGCCCGAGTCCCTACAATGAGCAGTTCTTC
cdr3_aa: CASSPSPYNEQFF

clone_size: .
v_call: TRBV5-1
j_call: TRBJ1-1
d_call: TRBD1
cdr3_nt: TGCGCCAGCTCTAGGACAGGGGGCACTGAAGCTTTCTTT
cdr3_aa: CASSRTGGTEAFF

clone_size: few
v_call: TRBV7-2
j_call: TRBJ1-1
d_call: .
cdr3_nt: TGTGCCAGCAGCCGCGACTCCTCATTGGCCACTGAAGCTTTCTTT
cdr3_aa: CASSRDSSLATEAFF

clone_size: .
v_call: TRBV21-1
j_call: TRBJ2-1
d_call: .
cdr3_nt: TGTGCCAGCAGCAAGAGGTGGGAGACTAGCGGTTTCTTTTACAATGAGCAGTTCTTC
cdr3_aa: CASSKRWETSGFFYNEQFF

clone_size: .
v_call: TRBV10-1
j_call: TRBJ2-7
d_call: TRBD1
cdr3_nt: TGCGCCAGCAGTAGAACAGGGGGCCGCCACGAGCAGTACTTC
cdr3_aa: CASSRTGGRHEQYF

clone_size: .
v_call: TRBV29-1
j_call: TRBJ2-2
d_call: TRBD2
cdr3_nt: TGCAGCGTTGGTCTAGCGGTGAACACCGGGGAGCTGTTTTTT
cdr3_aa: CSVGLAVNTGELFF

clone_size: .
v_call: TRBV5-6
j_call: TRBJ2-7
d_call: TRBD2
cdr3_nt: TGTGCCAGCAGCTTGGTGGGCGGGAGGAGCTCCTACGAGCAGTACTTC
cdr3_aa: CASSLVGGRSSYEQYF

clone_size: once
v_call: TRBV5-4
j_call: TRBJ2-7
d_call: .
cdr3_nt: TGTGCCAGCAGCGGAGGAAGACTAGTTCACTACGAGCAGTACTTC
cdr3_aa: CASSGGRLVHYEQYF

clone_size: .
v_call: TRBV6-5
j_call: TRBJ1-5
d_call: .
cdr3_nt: TGTGCCAGCAGGGGCGAGGGGGACCAGCCCCAGCATTTT
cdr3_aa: CASRGEGDQPQHF

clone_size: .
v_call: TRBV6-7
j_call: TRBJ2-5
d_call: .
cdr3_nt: TGTGCCAGCAGTTACGGGAGCGGAGAGACCCAGTACTTC
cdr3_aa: CASSYGSGETQYF